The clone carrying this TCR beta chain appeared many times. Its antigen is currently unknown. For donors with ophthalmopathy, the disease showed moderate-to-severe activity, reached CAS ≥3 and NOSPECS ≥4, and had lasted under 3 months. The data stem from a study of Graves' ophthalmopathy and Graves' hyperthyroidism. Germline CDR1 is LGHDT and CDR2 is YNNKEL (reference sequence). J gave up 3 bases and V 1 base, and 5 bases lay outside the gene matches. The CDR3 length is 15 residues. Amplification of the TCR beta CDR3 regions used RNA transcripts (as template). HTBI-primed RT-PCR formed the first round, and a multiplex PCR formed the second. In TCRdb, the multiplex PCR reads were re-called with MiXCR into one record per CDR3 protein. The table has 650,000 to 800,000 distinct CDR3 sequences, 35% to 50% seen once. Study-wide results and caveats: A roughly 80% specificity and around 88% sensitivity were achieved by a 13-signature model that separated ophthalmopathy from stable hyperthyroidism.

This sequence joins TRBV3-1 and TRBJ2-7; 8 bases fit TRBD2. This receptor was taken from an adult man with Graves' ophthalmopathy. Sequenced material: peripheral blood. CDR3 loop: CASSQAPREGYEQYF. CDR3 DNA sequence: TGTGCCAGCAGCCAAGCTCCTCGGGAGGGCTACGAGCAGTACTTC.